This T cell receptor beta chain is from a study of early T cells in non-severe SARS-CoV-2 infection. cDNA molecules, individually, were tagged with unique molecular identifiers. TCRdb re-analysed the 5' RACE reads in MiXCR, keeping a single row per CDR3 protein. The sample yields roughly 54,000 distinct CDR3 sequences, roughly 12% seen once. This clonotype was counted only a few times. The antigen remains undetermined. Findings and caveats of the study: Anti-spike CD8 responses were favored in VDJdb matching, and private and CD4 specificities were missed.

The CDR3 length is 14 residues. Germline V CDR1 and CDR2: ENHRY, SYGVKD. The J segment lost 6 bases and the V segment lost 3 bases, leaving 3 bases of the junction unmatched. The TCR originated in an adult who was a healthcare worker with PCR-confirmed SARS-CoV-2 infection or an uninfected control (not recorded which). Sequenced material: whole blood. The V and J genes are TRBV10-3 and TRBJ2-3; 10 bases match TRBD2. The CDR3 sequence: CAISEAGGQDTQYF. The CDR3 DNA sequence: TGTGCCATCAGTGAAGCGGGGGGGCAGGATACGCAGTATTTT.